This T cell receptor (beta chain) came from a study of T cells after yellow fever vaccination. Study-wide background: Each low-cell-number fraction was prepared by means of SMART-Seq v4 Ultra Low Input. General study findings and limits: Detected again after the booster were most primary-vaccination clones, at 96% CD4 and 80% to 90% CD8. A secondary response was less intense yet reached its peak sooner, at day 5 versus 15. CD4 and CD8 compartments shared a small share of clonotypes.

CDR1 is SGHRS, CDR2 YFSETQ, per germline. This CDR3 comprises 15 residues. The trim removed 2 bases at V and 0 bases at J, leaving 1 base unmatched. This clonotype occurred many times. As yet, its antigen is unknown. TCRdb reanalysed the 5' RACE reads using MiXCR and keeps one entry per CDR3 protein. Of 200,000 to 250,000 distinct CDR3 sequences listed, approximately 3% are singletons. The V call is TRBV5-1, the J call TRBJ2-3; 9 bases agree with TRBD2. The source material was CD4+ T cells sorted from PBMCs, sampled 10 days after the yellow fever booster vaccination. The clonotype comes from a man between 18 and 29 years old who received the YFV17D yellow fever vaccine. The CDR3, as DNA: TGCGCCAGCAGCTTTCTAGCGGGGAGCACAGATACGCAGTATTTT. Translating it yields CASSFLAGSTDTQYF.